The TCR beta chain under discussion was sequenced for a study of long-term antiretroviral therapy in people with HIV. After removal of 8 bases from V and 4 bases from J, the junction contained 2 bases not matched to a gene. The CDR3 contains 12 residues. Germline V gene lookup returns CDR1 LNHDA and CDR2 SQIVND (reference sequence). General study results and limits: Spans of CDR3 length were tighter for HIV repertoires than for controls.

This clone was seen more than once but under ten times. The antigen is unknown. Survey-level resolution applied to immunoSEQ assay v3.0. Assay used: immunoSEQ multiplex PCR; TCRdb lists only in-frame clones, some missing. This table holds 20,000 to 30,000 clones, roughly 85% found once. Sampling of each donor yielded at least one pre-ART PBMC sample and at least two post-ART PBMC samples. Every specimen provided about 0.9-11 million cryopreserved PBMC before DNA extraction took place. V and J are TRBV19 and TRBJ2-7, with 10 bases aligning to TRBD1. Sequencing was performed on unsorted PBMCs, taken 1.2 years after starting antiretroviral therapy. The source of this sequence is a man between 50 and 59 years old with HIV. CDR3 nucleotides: TGTGCCAGTGGGACAGGGGCTTACGAGCAGTACTTC. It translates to CASGTGAYEQYF.